Sequencing of this T cell receptor beta chain was carried out in a study of T cell repertoires in cytomegalovirus infection. TCRdb passed the reads through MiXCR, listing each CDR3 protein once. The repertoire includes 200,000 to 300,000 distinct CDR3 sequences, roughly an eighth of them detected once, and 1.6% sits in the top ten. Points from the study as a whole: Using cumulative public TCR beta family frequency, the authors identified those who carried CMV together with the relevant HLA. Ex vivo responses were dominated by HLA-C-restricted CMV-specific TCR beta clonotypes.

The germline V gene encodes CDR1 MNHNS and CDR2 SASEGT. The CDR3 is 13 residues long. V lost 11 bases and J 0 bases, leaving 13 bases between the germline ends. Only a few counts were recorded for this clonotype. Its antigen is not known. This rearrangement joins TRBV6-1 to TRBJ1-2; TRBD1 is a possible D gene (6 bases). This clonotype was sampled from a human donor in good health (CMV status not recorded). Some clones in this sample may be carry-over from other donors' samples. Sequencing input: PBMCs. CDR3 residues: CAGGRGANYGYTF. DNA for the CDR3: TGTGCCGGGGGCCGGGGGGCTAACTATGGCTACACCTTC.